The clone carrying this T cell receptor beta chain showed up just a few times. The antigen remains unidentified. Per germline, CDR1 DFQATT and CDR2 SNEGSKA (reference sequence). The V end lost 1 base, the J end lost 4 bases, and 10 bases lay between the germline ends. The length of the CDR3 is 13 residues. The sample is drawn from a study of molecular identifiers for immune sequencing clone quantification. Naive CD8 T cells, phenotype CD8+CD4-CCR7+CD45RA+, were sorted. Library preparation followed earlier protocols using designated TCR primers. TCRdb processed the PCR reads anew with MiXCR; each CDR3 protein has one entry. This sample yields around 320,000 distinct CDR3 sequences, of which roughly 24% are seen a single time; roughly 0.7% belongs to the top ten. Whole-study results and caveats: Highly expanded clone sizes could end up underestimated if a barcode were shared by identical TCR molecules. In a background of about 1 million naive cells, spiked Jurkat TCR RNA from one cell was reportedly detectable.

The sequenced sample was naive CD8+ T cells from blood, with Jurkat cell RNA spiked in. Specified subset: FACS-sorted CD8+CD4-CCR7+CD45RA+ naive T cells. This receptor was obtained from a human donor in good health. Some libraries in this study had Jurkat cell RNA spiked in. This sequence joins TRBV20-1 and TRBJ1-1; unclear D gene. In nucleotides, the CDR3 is TGCAGTGCTAGAGGTTTGTTGAGCACTGAAGCTTTCTTT. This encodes CSARGLLSTEAFF.